A single sample gave rise to the 15 T cell receptor beta chains below, sequenced in a study of cytomegalovirus exposure and HLA in healthy donors. PCR used 60 Vbeta primers and 13 Jbeta primers. TCRdb keeps only in-frame clones here, not all; method: immunoSEQ multiplex PCR. This repertoire shows some 100,000 clones, 70% to 85% found once; its top ten account for around 1.2%. What was sequenced was PBMCs. These receptors came from a woman between 18 and 29 years old in good health and CMV-seronegative.

The CDR3 sequence: CAWSAQGNSPLHF. The CDR3 nucleotides read TGTGCCTGGAGTGCACAGGGGAATTCACCCCTCCACTTT. The genes are TRBV30 and TRBJ1-6; the match to TRBD1 covers 7 bases. Per the germline V gene, CDR1 is GTSNPN and CDR2 is SVGIG (reference sequence). The CDR3 covers 13 residues. J lost 7 bases, V lost 1 base, and 1 base had no gene match.

This chain connects TRBV18 to TRBJ2-2, with 8 bases that match TRBD1. The CDR3 is 17 amino acids. The V gene end was trimmed by 2 bases and the J gene end by 6 bases; junction bases not matched to a gene: 11. Per germline, CDR1 KGHSH and CDR2 LQKENI. CDR3 DNA sequence: TGTGCCAGCTCACCATCACAGGGGGTGGCTCTTGCCGGGGAGCTGTTTTTT. Translation gives CASSPSQGVALAGELFF.

This clone was counted only a few times. V and J are TRBV6-6 and TRBJ1-1; 10 bases are a match to TRBD1. The length of the CDR3 is 15 residues. Per the germline V gene, CDR1 is MNHNY and CDR2 is SVGAGI (reference sequence). The V segment lost 0 bases and the J segment 4 bases; nucleotides outside the gene matches: 2. The chain's CDR3 is CASSYSTGGITEAFF. Here the CDR3 DNA reads TGTGCCAGCAGTTACTCGACAGGGGGCATCACTGAAGCTTTCTTT.

The rearrangement links TRBV4-1 to TRBJ2-2, with 8 bases that match TRBD1. The V and J ends lost 0 bases and 5 bases, in that order; junction bases with no gene match: 8. Germline assignment: CDR1 MGHRA and CDR2 YSYEKL. CDR3 size: 17 residues. For the CDR3, the DNA is TGCGCCAGCAGCCAAGAGGGGCAGGGGGCAGATACCGGGGAGCTGTTTTTT. Translated, it gives CASSQEGQGADTGELFF.

The genes are TRBV30 and TRBJ1-1, with 7 bases matching TRBD1. Germline V gene data show CDR1 as GTSNPN and CDR2 as SVGIG (reference sequence). The length of the CDR3 is 13 residues. The ends lost 4 bases at V and 3 bases at J; junction bases unmatched: 5. In nucleotides, the CDR3 is TGTGCCTGGACAGGGGGGACGGACACTGAAGCTTTCTTT. This translates into CAWTGGTDTEAFF. Filled out from reference TRBV30 and TRBJ1-1, the complete variable domain reads SQTIHQWPATLVQPVGSPLSLECTVEGTSNPNLYWYRQAAGRGLQLLFYSVGIGQISSEVPQNLSASRPQDRQFILSSKKLLLSDSGFYLCAWTGGTDTEAFFGQGTRLTVV.

The sample holds a few counts of this clone. The chain joins TRBV6-5 to TRBJ2-7, with TRBD2 as a possible D gene (6 bases). Between the trimmed V and J ends, which lost 2 bases and 2 bases, there was a span of 16 bases. Germline values: CDR1 MNHEY, CDR2 SVGAGI. The CDR3 has 16 residues. CDR3 loop: CASSYLDGGPTYEQYF. CDR3 sequence (DNA): TGTGCCAGCAGTTACCTTGACGGGGGACCCACCTACGAGCAGTACTTC.

V is TRBV28 and J is TRBJ1-5; D possibly corresponds to TRBD1 (6 bases). Per the germline V gene, CDR1 is MDHEN and CDR2 is SYDVKM. The ends were cut back, 6 bases at V and 4 bases at J, with 16 bases in the middle. CDR3 length equals 15 residues. This CDR3 is CASRQAGVENQPQHF. In DNA, the CDR3 is TGTGCCAGCAGGCAGGCAGGGGTAGAAAATCAGCCCCAGCATTTT.

J is TRBJ2-5 and V is TRBV7-9; the match to TRBD1 covers 9 bases. The J call may be mistaken, given a closer DNA end match to TRBJ2-7. The CDR3 sequence is 14 residues long. Germline V gene lookup returns CDR1 SEHNR and CDR2 FQNEAQ (reference sequence). DNA for the CDR3: TGTGCCAGCAGCCCCGGGACAGGGTCGAACGAGCAGTACTTC. Amino acid sequence: CASSPGTGSNEQYF.

The chain carries TRBV5-1 and TRBJ2-1; TRBD2 matches at 10 bases. V lost 4 bases to trimming and J lost 12 bases; unmatched junction nucleotides: 10. This CDR3 has 14 amino acids. CDR1 SGHRS and CDR2 YFSETQ come from the germline V gene. Here the CDR3 reads CASSPTLSGRRQFF. The CDR3, as DNA: TGCGCCAGCAGCCCGACCCTTAGCGGGAGGCGGCAGTTCTTC.

The gene calls are TRBV6-4 and TRBJ2-2; 8 bases match TRBD1. J lost 1 base, V lost 2 bases, and 0 bases had no gene match. This CDR3 has 15 residues. Germline assignment: CDR1 MRHNA and CDR2 SNTAGT. CDR3 in amino acids: CASSDGTGNTGELFF. The CDR3, as DNA: TGTGCCAGCAGTGACGGGACAGGGAACACCGGGGAGCTGTTTTTT.

The chain employs TRBV9 and TRBJ2-1; unclear D gene. Between the trimmed V and J ends, which lost 4 bases and 0 bases, there was a span of 8 bases. The CDR3 runs 14 residues. The germline gives CDR1 SGDLS, CDR2 YYNGEE. The CDR3 is CASSRESSYNEQFF. DNA of the CDR3: TGTGCCAGCAGCCGAGAAAGCTCCTACAATGAGCAGTTCTTC.

The chain is built from TRBV5-1 and TRBJ2-7; 11 positions agree with TRBD2. This CDR3 comprises 14 residues. Germline CDR1 and CDR2: SGHRS and YFSETQ. V trimming: 2 bases; J trimming: 4 bases; junction bases outside the gene matches: 2. The CDR3 DNA reads as TGCGCCAGCAGCTTTAGCGGGAGGGGATACGAGCAGTACTTC. Translated: CASSFSGRGYEQYF.

The gene calls are TRBV27 and TRBJ2-5; 12 bases align to TRBD2. The length of the CDR3 is 14 residues. The V gene end was trimmed by 6 bases and the J gene end by 3 bases; junction bases not matched to a gene: 2. CDR1 and CDR2 from the germline V gene are MNHEY and SMNVEV (reference sequence). The DNA for the CDR3 is TGTGCCAGCAGGCGACTAGCGGGGGAAGAGACCCAGTACTTC. Protein sequence: CASRRLAGEETQYF.

The chain employs TRBV30 and TRBJ2-7; 8 positions match TRBD2. The trim removed 3 bases at V and 0 bases at J, leaving 7 bases unmatched. Germline CDR1 is GTSNPN and CDR2 is SVGIG (reference sequence). The CDR3 contains 15 residues. The CDR3 DNA reads TGTGCCTGGAGAACAGCGGGGGCGCCCTCCTACGAGCAGTACTTC. This gives the protein CAWRTAGAPSYEQYF.

The DNA for the CDR3 is TGTGCCAGCAGCTTTGATGGGGGACTCGTCGACGAGCAGTACTTC. Translation: CASSFDGGLVDEQYF. The V call is TRBV9, the J call TRBJ2-7; weak D call: TRBD2 (6 bases). This CDR3 is 15 amino acids long. The V gene lost 4 bases and the J gene lost 5 bases, with 19 bases spanning the gap. Germline values: CDR1 SGDLS, CDR2 YYNGEE.